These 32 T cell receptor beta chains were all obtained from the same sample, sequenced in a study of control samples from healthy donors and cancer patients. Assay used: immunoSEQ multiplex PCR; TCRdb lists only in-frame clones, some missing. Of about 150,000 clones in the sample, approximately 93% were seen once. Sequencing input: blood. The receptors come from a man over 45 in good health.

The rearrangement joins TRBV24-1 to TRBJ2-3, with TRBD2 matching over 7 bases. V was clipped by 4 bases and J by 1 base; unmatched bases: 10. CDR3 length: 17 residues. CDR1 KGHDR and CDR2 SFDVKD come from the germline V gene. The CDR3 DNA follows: TGTGCCACCAGTGACACCCGAGCGGGACTTCGCACAGATACGCAGTATTTT. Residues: CATSDTRAGLRTDTQYF.

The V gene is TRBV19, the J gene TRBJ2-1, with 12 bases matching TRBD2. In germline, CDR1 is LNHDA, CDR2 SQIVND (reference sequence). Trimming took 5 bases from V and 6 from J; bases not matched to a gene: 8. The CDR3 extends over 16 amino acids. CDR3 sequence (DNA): TGTGCCAGTAGTCCGAAGGCGACTAGCGGGAGCAATGAGCAGTTCTTC. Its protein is CASSPKATSGSNEQFF.

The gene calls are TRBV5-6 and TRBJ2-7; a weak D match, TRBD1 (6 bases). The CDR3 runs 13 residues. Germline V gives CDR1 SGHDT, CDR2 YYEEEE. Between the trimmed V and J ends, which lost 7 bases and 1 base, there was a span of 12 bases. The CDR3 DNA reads TGTGCCAGCGGACCGACAGGTTCCTACGAGCAGTACTTC. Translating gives CASGPTGSYEQYF.

The chain's CDR3 is CASSRDRGVYNEQFF. Written as DNA, the CDR3 is TGTGCCAGCTCTCGGGACAGGGGTGTGTACAATGAGCAGTTCTTC. The chain recombines TRBV7-2 with TRBJ2-1; 10 bases match TRBD1. V shed 8 bases, J shed 4 bases, and the junction held 8 bases outside the gene matches. Germline V gene lookup returns CDR1 SGHTA and CDR2 FQGNSA. This CDR3 has 15 residues.

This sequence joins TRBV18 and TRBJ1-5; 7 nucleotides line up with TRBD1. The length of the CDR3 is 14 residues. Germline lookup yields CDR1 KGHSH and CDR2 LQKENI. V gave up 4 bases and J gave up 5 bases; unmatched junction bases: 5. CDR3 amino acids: CASSLDRVDQPQHF. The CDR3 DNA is TGTGCCAGCTCACTTGACAGGGTGGATCAGCCCCAGCATTTT.

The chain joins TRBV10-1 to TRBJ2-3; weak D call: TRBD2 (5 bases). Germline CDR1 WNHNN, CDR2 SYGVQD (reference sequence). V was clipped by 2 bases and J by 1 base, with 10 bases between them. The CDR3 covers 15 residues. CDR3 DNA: TGCGCCAGCAGTGAGAGCCCAGCGGGCACAGATACGCAGTATTTT. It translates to CASSESPAGTDTQYF.

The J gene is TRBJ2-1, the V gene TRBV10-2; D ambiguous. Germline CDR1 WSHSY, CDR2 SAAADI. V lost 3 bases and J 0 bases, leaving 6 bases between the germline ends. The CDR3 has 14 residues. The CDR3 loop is CASSEISSYNEQFF. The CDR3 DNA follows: TGCGCCAGCAGTGAAATTTCCTCCTACAATGAGCAGTTCTTC.

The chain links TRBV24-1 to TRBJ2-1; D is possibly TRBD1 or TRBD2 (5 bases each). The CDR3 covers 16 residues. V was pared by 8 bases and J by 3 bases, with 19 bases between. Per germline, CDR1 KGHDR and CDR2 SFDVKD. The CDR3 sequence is CATMGESAPNYNEQFF. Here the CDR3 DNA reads TGTGCCACCATGGGGGAGAGCGCCCCCAACTACAATGAGCAGTTCTTC.

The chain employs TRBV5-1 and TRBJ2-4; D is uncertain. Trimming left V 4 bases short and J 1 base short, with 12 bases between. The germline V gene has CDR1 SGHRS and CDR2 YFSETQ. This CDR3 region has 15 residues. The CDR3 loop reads CASSGSAGAKNIQYF. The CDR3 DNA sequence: TGCGCCAGCAGCGGCAGTGCTGGGGCCAAAAACATTCAGTACTTC.

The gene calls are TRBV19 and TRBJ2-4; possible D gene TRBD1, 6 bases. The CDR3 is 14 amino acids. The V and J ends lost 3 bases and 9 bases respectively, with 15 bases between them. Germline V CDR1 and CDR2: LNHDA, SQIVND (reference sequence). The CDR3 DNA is TGTGCCAGTAGTATCTCCACAGGGACGGGCATTCAGTACTTC. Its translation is CASSISTGTGIQYF.

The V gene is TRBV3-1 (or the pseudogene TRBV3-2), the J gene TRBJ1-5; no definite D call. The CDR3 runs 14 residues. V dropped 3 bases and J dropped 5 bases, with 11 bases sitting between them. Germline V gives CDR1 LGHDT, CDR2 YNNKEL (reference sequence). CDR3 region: CASSQSAAHQPQHF. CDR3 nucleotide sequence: TGTGCCAGCAGCCAGTCGGCAGCGCATCAGCCCCAGCATTTT.

The CDR3: CASSRLAGAGELFF. DNA of the CDR3: TGTGCCAGCAGTCGACTAGCGGGAGCCGGGGAGCTGTTTTTT. The chain links TRBV28 to TRBJ2-2; 12 bases fit TRBD2. The germline gives CDR1 MDHEN, CDR2 SYDVKM. The CDR3 has 14 amino acids. V dropped 5 bases and J dropped 6; count of bases not matched to a gene: 1.

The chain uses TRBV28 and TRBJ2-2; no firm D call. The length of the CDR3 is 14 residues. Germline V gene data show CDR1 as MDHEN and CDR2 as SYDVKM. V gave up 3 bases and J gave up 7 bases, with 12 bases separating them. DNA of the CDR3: TGTGCCAGCAGTTTCTTCAGGTTCGGCGGGGAGCTGTTTTTT. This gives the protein CASSFFRFGGELFF.

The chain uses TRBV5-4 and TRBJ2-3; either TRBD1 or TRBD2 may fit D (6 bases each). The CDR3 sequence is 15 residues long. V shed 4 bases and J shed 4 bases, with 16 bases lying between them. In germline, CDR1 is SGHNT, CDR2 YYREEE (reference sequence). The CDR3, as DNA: TGTGCCAGCAGCCAGAGGGGGACTCTGGCAGATACGCAGTATTTT. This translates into CASSQRGTLADTQYF.

The CDR3 coding sequence is TGCGCCAGCAGGCGACTAGCGGGACCTTACGAGCAGTACTTC. Amino acids: CASRRLAGPYEQYF. The chain couples TRBV5-1 to TRBJ2-7; 11 nucleotides match TRBD2. The V gene end was trimmed by 5 bases and the J gene end by 4 bases; junction bases not matched to a gene: 5. This CDR3 has 14 residues. The germline gives CDR1 SGHRS, CDR2 YFSETQ. Filled out from reference TRBV5-1 and TRBJ2-7, the complete variable domain reads KAGVTQTPRYLIKTRGQQVTLSCSPISGHRSVSWYQQTPGQGLQFLFEYFSETQRNKGNFPGRFSGRQFSNSRSEMNVSTLELGDSALYLCASRRLAGPYEQYFGPGTRLTVT.

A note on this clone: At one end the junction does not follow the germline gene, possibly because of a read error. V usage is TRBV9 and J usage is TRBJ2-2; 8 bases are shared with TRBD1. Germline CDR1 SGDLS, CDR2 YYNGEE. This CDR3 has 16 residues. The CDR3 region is CASSPGTGINTRELFF. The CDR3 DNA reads TGTGCCAGCAGCCCCGGGACAGGAATAAACACCAGGGAGCTGTTTTTT.

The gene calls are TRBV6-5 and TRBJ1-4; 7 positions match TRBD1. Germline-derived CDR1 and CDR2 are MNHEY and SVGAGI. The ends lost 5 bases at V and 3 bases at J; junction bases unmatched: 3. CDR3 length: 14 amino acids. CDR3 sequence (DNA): TGTGCCAGCAGTACAGGGGACTCTAATGAAAAACTGTTTTTT. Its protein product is CASSTGDSNEKLFF.

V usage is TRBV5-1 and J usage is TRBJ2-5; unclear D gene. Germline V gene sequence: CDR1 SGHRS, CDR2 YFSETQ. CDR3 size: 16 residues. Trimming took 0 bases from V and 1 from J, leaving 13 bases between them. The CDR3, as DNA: TGCGCCAGCAGCTTGGGGGGATCCCCGTCCCAAGAGACCCAGTACTTC. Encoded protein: CASSLGGSPSQETQYF.

CDR3: CASSWTGGYGYTF. The CDR3 DNA reads as TGTGCCAGCAGCTGGACAGGGGGTTATGGCTACACCTTC. The V and J genes are TRBV5-4 and TRBJ1-2, with 10 bases that match TRBD1. The junction had 1 base not matched to a gene; V was cut back by 3 bases and J by 5 bases. This CDR3 contains 13 residues. Per germline, CDR1 SGHNT and CDR2 YYREEE (reference sequence). The entire variable domain, with the rest obtained from reference TRBV5-4 and TRBJ1-2, is as follows: ETGVTQSPTHLIKTRGQQVTLRCSSQSGHNTVSWYQQALGQGPQFIFQYYREEENGRGNFPPRFSGLQFPNYSSELNVNALELDDSALYLCASSWTGGYGYTFGSGTRLTVV.

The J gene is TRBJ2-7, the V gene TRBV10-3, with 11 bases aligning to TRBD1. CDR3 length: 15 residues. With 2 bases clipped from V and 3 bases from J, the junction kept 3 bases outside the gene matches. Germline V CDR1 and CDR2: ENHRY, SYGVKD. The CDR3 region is CAISEGTGGIYEQYF. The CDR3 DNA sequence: TGTGCCATCAGTGAGGGGACAGGGGGGATCTACGAGCAGTACTTC.

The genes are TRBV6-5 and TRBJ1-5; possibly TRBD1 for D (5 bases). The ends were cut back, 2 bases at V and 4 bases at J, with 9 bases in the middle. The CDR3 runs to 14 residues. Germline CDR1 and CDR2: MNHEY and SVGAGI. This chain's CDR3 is CASSYTKGNQPQHF. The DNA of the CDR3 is TGTGCCAGCAGTTACACGAAGGGGAATCAGCCCCAGCATTTT.

The CDR3 protein is CASSHALRQREGRGTDTQYF. Here the CDR3 DNA reads TGCGCCAGCAGCCACGCATTGCGGCAGAGGGAGGGCCGGGGGACAGATACGCAGTATTTT. This chain connects TRBV4-1 to TRBJ2-3; 7 nucleotides agree with TRBD2. V shed 3 bases and J 3 bases; nucleotides not matched to a gene: 21. The CDR3 loop spans 20 amino acids. The germline CDR1 and CDR2 sequences are MGHRA and YSYEKL.

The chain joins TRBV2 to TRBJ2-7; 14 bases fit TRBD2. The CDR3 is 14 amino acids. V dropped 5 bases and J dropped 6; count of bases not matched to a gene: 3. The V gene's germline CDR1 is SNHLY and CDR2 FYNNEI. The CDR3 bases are TGTGCCAGCAGTTTAGGACTAGCGGGAGGCGAGCAGTACTTC. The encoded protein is CASSLGLAGGEQYF.

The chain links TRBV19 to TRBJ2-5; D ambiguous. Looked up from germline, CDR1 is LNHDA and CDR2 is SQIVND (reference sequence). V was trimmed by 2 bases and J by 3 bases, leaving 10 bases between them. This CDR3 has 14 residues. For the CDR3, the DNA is TGTGCCAGTAGTATAACGTGGGGAAAAGAGACCCAGTACTTC. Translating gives CASSITWGKETQYF.

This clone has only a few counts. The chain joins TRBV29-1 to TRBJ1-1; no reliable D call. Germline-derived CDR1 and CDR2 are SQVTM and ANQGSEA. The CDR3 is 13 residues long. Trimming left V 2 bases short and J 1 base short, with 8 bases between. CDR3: CSVELTENTEAFF. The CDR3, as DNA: TGCAGCGTTGAATTAACAGAGAACACTGAAGCTTTCTTT.

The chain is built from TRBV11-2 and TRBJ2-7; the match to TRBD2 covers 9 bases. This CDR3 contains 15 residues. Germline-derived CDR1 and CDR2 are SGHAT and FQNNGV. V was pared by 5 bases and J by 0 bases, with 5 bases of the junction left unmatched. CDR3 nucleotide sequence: TGTGCCAGCAGCCAGGGACTAGCTGTCTCCTACGAGCAGTACTTC. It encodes CASSQGLAVSYEQYF.

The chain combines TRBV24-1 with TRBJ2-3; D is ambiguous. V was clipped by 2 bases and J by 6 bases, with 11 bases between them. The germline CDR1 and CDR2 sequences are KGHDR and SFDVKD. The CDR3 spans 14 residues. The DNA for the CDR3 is TGTGCCACCAGTGATTCGGCGAGGTCCGATACGCAGTATTTT. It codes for CATSDSARSDTQYF.

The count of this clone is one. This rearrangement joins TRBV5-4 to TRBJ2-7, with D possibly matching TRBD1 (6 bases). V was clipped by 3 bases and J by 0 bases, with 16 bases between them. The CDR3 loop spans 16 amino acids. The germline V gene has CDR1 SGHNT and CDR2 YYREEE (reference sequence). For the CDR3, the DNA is TGTGCCAGCAGCTCAGGACAGTCGAGGAGCTCCTACGAGCAGTACTTC. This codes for CASSSGQSRSSYEQYF.

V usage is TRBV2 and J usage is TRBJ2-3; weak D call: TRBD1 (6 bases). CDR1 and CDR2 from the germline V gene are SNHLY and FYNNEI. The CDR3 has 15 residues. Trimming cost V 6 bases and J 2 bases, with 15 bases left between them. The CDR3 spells CASRLQGNPTDTQYF. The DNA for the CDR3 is TGTGCCAGCAGATTACAGGGTAACCCCACAGATACGCAGTATTTT.

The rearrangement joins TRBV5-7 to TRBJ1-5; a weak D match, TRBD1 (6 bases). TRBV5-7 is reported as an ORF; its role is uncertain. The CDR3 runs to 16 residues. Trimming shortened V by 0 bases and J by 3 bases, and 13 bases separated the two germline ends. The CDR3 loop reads CASSLAPGHYNQPQHF. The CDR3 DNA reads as TGTGCCAGCAGCTTGGCCCCGGGACACTACAATCAGCCCCAGCATTTT.

The CDR3 sequence is CASGKRGQVRGETQYF. CDR3 bases: TGTGCCAGCGGGAAAAGGGGACAGGTCCGGGGAGAGACCCAGTACTTC. The chain links TRBV7-9 to TRBJ2-5, with 8 nucleotides matching TRBD1. There are 16 residues in the CDR3. V lost 8 bases to trimming and J lost 4 bases; unmatched junction nucleotides: 15. From germline, CDR1 is SEHNR and CDR2 FQNEAQ (reference sequence).

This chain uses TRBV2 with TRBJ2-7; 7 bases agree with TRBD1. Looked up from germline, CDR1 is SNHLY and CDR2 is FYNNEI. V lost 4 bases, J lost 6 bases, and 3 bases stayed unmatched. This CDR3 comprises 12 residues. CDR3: CASSAKGAEQYF. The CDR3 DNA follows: TGTGCCAGCAGTGCGAAGGGGGCCGAGCAGTACTTC.